These T cell receptor beta chains were read from a single sample in a study of T cells in Graves' hyperthyroidism and ophthalmopathy. From the multiplex PCR reads, TCRdb called clonotypes with MiXCR, one entry per CDR3 protein. The profile shows approximately 530,000 distinct CDR3 sequences, over 15% of them singletons. Material: blood. The receptors here all came from a woman younger than 30 with Graves' hyperthyroidism. Both conserved end residues are trimmed from each CDR3.

v_call,cdr3_length,j_call,cdr3_aa
TRBV7-9,12,TRBJ1-4,ASSLETSNEKLF
TRBV5-1,12,TRBJ1-1,ASSLQGDRAKAF
TRBV30,11,TRBJ1-1,AWSERLGTEAF
TRBV3-1,13,TRBJ2-1,ASSQVSHSYNEQF
TRBV7-2,13,TRBJ2-7,ASSLVGQGTYEQY
TRBV6-1,10,TRBJ1-5,ASQGLSQPQH
TRBV20-1,12,TRBJ1-2,SARIQQGGGGYT
TRBV10-2,13,TRBJ1-1,ASSESGGRNTEAF
TRBV10-2,12,TRBJ1-6,ASQLTGRNSPLH
TRBV6-1,13,TRBJ2-1,ASSPLAATYNEQF
TRBV4-1,13,TRBJ2-7,ASSQDIRGTYEQY
TRBV7-9,10,TRBJ1-6,ASSSGNSPLH
TRBV5-1,15,TRBJ2-5,ASSLGSKLGREETQY
TRBV11-3,12,TRBJ1-1,ASSLGNLMSEAF
TRBV7-9,11,TRBJ1-2,ASSARTGSGYT
TRBV4-2,12,TRBJ2-7,ASMRQRGDYEQY
TRBV7-2,14,TRBJ1-5,ASSPRDRAYNQPQH
TRBV28,12,TRBJ2-1,ASKNFLKREEQF
TRBV7-3,11,TRBJ1-1,ASSLGANTEAF
TRBV4-3,14,TRBJ2-7,ASSQDVTSGSYEQY
TRBV20-1,14,TRBJ2-5,SARDRPGAAQETQY
TRBV6-5,14,TRBJ2-3,ASSYSGQVSTDTQY